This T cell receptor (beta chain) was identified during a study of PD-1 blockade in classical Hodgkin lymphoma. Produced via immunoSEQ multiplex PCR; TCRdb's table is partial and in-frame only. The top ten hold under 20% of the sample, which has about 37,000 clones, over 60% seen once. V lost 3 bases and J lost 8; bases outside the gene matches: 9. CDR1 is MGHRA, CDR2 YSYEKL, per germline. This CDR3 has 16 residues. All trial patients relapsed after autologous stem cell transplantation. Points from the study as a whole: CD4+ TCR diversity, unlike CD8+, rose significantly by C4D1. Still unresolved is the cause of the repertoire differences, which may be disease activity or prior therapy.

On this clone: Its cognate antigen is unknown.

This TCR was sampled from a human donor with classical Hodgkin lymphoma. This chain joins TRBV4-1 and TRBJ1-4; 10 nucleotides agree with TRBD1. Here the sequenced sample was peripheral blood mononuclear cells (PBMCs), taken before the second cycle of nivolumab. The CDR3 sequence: CASSHEGGTGDEKLFF. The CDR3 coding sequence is TGCGCCAGCAGCCATGAGGGGGGGACAGGGGACGAAAAACTGTTTTTT.